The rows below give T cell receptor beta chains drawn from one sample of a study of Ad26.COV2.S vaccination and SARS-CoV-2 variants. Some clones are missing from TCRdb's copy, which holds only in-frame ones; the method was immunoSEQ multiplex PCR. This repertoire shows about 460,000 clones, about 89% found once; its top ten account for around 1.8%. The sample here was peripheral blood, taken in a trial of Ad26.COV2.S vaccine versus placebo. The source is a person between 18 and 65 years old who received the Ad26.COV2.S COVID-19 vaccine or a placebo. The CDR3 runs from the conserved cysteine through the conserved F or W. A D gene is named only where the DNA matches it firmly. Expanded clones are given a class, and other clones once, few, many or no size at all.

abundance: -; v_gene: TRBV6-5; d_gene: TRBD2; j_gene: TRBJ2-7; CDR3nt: TGTGCCAGCAGTACCTCCGGGACTAGCACCTACGAGCAGTACTTC; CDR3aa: CASSTSGTSTYEQYF
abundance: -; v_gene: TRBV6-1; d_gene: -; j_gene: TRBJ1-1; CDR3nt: TGTGCCAGCAGTGAAAATTGGGTGAACACTGAAGCTTTCTTT; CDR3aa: CASSENWVNTEAFF
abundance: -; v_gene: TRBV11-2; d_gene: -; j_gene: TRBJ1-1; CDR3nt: TGTGCCAGCAGCTTAGTTCCGGGGGACACTGAAGCTTTCTTT; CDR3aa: CASSLVPGDTEAFF
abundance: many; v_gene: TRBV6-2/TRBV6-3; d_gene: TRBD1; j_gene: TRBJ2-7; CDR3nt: TGTGCCAGCAGTTACCGCACGATCTACGGGACAGGGGGTTACGAGCAGTACTTC; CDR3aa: CASSYRTIYGTGGYEQYF
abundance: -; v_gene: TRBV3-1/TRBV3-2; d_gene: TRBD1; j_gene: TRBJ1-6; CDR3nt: TGTGCCAGCAGCCCCGGGACAGGGGTTGCTTCACCCCTCCACTTT; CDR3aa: CASSPGTGVASPLHF
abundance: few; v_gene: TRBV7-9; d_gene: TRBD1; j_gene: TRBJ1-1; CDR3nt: TGTGCCAGCAGCTTTCAATCAGGGGGCACTGAAGCTTTCTTT; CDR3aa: CASSFQSGGTEAFF
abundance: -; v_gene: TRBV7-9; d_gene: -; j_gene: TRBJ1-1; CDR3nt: TGTGCCAGCAGTTCATACGGGACGCAAGATGAAGCTTTCTTT; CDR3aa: CASSSYGTQDEAFF
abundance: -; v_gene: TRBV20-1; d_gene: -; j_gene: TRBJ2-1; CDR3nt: TGCAGTGCTACGCCCTACAATGAGCAGTTCTTC; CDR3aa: CSATPYNEQFF
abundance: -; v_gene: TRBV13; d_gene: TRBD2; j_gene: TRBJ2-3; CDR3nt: TGTGCCAGCAGCCCTCCCACGACTAGCGCAGATACGCAGTATTTT; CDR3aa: CASSPPTTSADTQYF
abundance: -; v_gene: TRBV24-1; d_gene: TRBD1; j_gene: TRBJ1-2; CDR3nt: TGTGCCACCAGTGATCCGCTGAAACAGGGGGCGCGTGGCTACACCTTC; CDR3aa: CATSDPLKQGARGYTF
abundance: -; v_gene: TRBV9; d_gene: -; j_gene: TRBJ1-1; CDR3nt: TGTGCCAGCAGCGTAGACAGCCACACTGAAGCTTTCTTT; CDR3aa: CASSVDSHTEAFF
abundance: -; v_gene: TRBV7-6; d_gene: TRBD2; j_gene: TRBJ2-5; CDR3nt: TGTGCCAGCAGCTTACGGGGGACTAGCATCTCAGAGACCCAGTACTTC; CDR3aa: CASSLRGTSISETQYF
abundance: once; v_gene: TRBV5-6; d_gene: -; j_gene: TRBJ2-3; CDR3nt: TGTGCCAGCAACCCACGGGGGGCTGCAGATACGCAGTATTTT; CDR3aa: CASNPRGAADTQYF
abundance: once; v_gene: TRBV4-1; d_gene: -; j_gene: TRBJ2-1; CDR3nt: TGCGCCAGCAGCCCGCTGGACCCGCAAAGCCCCTACAATGAGCAGTTCTTC; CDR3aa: CASSPLDPQSPYNEQFF
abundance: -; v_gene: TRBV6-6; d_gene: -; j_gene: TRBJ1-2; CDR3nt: TGTGCCAGCAGTTCCATAAGACCGAGCAACTATGGCTACACCTTC; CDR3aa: CASSSIRPSNYGYTF
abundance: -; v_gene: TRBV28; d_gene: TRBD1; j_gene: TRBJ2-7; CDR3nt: TGTGCCAGCAGCCCCCCGGGACAGGGGGGATACGAGCAGTACTTC; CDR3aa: CASSPPGQGGYEQYF
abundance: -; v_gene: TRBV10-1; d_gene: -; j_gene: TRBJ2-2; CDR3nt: TGCGCCAGCAGTCCAGGACAAGCGAACACCGGGGAGCTGTTTTTT; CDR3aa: CASSPGQANTGELFF
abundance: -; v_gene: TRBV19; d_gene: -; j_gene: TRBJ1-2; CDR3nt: TGTGCCAGTAGTTCCAGACACTCTAACTATGGCTACACCTTC; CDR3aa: CASSSRHSNYGYTF
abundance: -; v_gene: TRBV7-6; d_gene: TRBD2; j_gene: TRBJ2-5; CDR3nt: TGTGCCAGCAGCTCGGGACTAGCGAGAGAGACCCAGTACTTC; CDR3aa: CASSSGLARETQYF
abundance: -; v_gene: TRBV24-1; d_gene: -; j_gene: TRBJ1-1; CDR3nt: TGTGCCACCAGTGACTCCGACAGGTCCACTGAAGCTTTCTTT; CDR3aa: CATSDSDRSTEAFF
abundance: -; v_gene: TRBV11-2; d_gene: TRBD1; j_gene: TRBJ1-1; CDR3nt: TGTGCCAGCAGCTTATGGCTCTGGACAGGGGGGCTCCTGAACACTGAAGCTTTCTTT; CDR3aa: CASSLWLWTGGLLNTEAFF
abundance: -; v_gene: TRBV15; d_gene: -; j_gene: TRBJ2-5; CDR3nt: TGTGCCACCAGCAGAGGAGGTCCAGGGTTTGAGCAAGAGACCCAGTACTTC; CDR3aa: CATSRGGPGFEQETQYF
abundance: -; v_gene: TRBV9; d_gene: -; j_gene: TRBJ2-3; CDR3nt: TGTGCCAGCAGCGTAGCCCCAGTCCGCACAGATACGCAGTATTTT; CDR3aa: CASSVAPVRTDTQYF
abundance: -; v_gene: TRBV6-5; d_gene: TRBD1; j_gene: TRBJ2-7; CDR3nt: TGTGCCAGCGAAGGAACGACAGGGAGCGGCTACGAGCAGTACTTC; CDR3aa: CASEGTTGSGYEQYF
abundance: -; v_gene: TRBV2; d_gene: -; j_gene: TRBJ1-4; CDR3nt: TGTGCCAGCGGGAGCAGACAGAATTATAATGAAAAACTGTTTTTT; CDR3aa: CASGSRQNYNEKLFF
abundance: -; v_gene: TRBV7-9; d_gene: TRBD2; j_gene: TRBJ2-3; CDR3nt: TGTGCCAGCAGCTTAGTCTCGGGAGGGTCCCCAGATACGCAGTATTTT; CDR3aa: CASSLVSGGSPDTQYF
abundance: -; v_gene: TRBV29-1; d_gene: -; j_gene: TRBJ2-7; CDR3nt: TGCAGCGTTGAAGTTGGACAGTTGGCCTCCTACGAGCAGTACTTC; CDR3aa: CSVEVGQLASYEQYF
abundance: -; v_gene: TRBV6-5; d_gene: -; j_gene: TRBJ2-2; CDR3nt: TGTGCCAGCAGTTCCACTAACGGTGGCACCGGGGAGCTGTTTTTT; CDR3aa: CASSSTNGGTGELFF
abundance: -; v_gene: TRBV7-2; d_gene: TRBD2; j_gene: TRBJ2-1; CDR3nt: TGTGCCAGCAGCTTAGCGCCTCTACTAGCGGTTAGAAATGAGCAGTTCTTC; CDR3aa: CASSLAPLLAVRNEQFF
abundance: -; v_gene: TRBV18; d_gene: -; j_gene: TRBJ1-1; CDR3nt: TGTGCCAGCTCACCACGTACGCAGGGCGGTGGGGGTCTGAACACTGAAGCTTTCTTT; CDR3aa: CASSPRTQGGGGLNTEAFF
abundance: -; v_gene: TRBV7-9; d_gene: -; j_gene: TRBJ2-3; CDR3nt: TGTGCCAGCAGCTTAGCTGCCGGGACCCTCACAGATACGCAGTATTTT; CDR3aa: CASSLAAGTLTDTQYF
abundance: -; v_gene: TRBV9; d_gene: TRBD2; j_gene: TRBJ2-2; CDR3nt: TGTGCCAGCAGCGTAACTAGCGGGGGGCTCACCGGGGAGCTGTTTTTT; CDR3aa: CASSVTSGGLTGELFF
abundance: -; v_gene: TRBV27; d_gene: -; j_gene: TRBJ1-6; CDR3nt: TGTGCCAGCAGTCCAACAGGACAGAATCGGAATCCCCTCCACTTT; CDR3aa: CASSPTGQNRNPLHF
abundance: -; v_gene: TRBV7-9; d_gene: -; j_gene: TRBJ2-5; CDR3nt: TGTGCCAGCAGTCGAGGGGGCCAAGAGACCCAGTACTTC; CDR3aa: CASSRGGQETQYF